This TCR beta chain was recovered during a study of T cell repertoires in cytomegalovirus infection (dated by TCRdb to the late 2010s). For context, the study as a whole: The peptide stimulations were aimed at well-studied HLA-B-restricted epitopes as well as recently identified HLA-C-restricted CMV epitopes, whose presentation resists viral immunomodulation. Donor HLA type was relevant to the analysis, as public TCR beta signatures indicated carriage of CMV infection together with the matching HLA type. General conclusions and limits of the study: Carriers of CMV infection plus the relevant HLA type were discriminated by the cumulative frequency of public TCR beta family members in the study cohort and in an independent approximately 350-donor cohort. The ex vivo response was dominated by HLA-C-restricted CMV-specific TCR beta clonotypes, which also provided the single most frequent clonotype in two of eight donors.

Instrument on record: Illumina HiSeq 1500. TCRdb passed the public sequencing reads through fastp at Q25 and MiXCR, retaining productive beta sequences. Rows with a matching CDR3 protein are joined into one entry that keeps the most common DNA and genes. The sample records about 130,000 distinct CDR3 sequences, approximately 30% of which are singletons. The ten largest clones add up to under 65% of the sample. This sample's treatment or condition label indicates: in vitro stimulation with specific CMV peptide epitopes to enrich CMV-specific T cells. This clonotype was found many times. The clone's antigen remains unknown. Base qualities were left out, and no much larger clone turns up one base away. This clonotype originated in a human donor in good health (CMV status not recorded). Some clones in this sample may be carry-over from other donors' samples. The sequencing used CD8+ T cells from cultured PBMCs, collected from culture after CMV antigen stimulation.

The DNA sequence is given as TGCAGTGCTAGCGGTGGGGGGGTAAATTACGAGCAGTACTTC. Translated, it gives CSASGGGVNYEQYF. The chain joins TRBV20-1 to TRBJ2-7, and 7 bases in between align with TRBD2. Including cysteine and phenylalanine, the CDR3 has 14 amino acids. The DNA shown is the 42-base CDR3, in frame from base 1. CDR1 and CDR2 (DFQATT, SNEGSKA) derive from the germline V gene (reference sequence). Unmatched junction bases come to 9, with V trimmed by 3 bases and J by 4 bases.